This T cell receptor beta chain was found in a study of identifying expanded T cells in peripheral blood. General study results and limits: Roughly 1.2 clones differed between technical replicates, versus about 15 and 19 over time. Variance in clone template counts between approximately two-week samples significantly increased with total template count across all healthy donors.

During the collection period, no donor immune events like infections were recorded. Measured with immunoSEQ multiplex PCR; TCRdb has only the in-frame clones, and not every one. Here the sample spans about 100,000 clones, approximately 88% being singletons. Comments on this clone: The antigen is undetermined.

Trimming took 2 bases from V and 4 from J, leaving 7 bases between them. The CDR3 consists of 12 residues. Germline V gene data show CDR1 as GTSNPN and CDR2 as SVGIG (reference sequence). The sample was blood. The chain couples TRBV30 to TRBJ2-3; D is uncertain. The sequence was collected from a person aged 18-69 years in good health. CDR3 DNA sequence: TGTGCCTGGAGTCCTCCTCCAGATACGCAGTATTTT. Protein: CAWSPPPDTQYF.